These 26 T cell receptor beta chains were all obtained from the same sample, sequenced in a study of T cells in Graves' hyperthyroidism and ophthalmopathy. It was RNA transcripts that yielded the amplified TCR beta CDR3 regions. TCR CDR3 underwent first-round RT-PCR with the HTBI primer set. One entry per CDR3 protein results from TCRdb running MiXCR on the multiplex PCR reads. Of about 420,000 distinct CDR3 sequences listed, 15% to 18% are singletons. The source material was blood. The receptors were gathered from a woman between 18 and 30 years old with Graves' hyperthyroidism.

This clonotype was counted between two and nine times. The CDR3 DNA sequence: TGTGCCAGCAGTTTAAACGGTCTAGCGGGGGCCTCATACAATGAGCAGTTCTTC. This gives the protein CASSLNGLAGASYNEQFF. J is TRBJ2-1 and V is TRBV27; TRBD2 matches 10 bases. The germline V gene encodes CDR1 MNHEY and CDR2 SMNVEV (reference sequence). The CDR3 sequence is 18 residues long. V lost 2 bases and J lost 4; bases outside the gene matches: 11.

The sample holds a few counts of this clonotype. V is TRBV6-1 and J is TRBJ2-1, with 10 bases identical to TRBD2. This CDR3 comprises 19 residues. V trimming: 7 bases; J trimming: 5 bases; junction bases outside the gene matches: 20. Germline loops: CDR1 MNHNS, CDR2 SASEGT. This CDR3 reads CASTRRGVASGSTNNEQFF. Here the CDR3 DNA reads TGTGCCAGCACCAGAAGAGGGGTGGCTAGCGGGAGCACCAACAATGAGCAGTTCTTC.

The rearrangement uses TRBV29-1 and TRBJ2-2, with D tentatively TRBD1 or TRBD2 (5 bases each). Deletions cut 2 bases from V and 4 bases from J, with 11 bases between. The CDR3 consists of 14 residues. In germline, CDR1 is SQVTM, CDR2 ANQGSEA. The CDR3 loop is CSVENQGPTGELFF. The CDR3 nucleotides are TGCAGCGTTGAAAACCAGGGACCCACCGGGGAGCTGTTTTTT.

This clonotype was seen at least ten times. V is TRBV2 and J is TRBJ1-1, with D uncertain. V was trimmed by 4 bases and J by 0 bases, leaving 9 bases between them. The CDR3 contains 14 residues. From germline, CDR1 is SNHLY and CDR2 FYNNEI. DNA of the CDR3: TGTGCCAGCAGTGTGGTACAAATGAACACTGAAGCTTTCTTT. Encoded protein: CASSVVQMNTEAFF.

The chain couples TRBV20-1 to TRBJ2-7; D perhaps matches TRBD2 (6 bases). The CDR3 length is 14 residues. Trimming stripped 2 bases from V and 3 bases from J, with 14 bases between. In germline, CDR1 is DFQATT, CDR2 SNEGSKA (reference sequence). CDR3 loop: CSARRSGLIYEQYF. The DNA of the CDR3 is TGCAGTGCTAGACGATCGGGACTGATCTACGAGCAGTACTTC.

This clonotype appeared many times. This rearrangement joins TRBV6-5 to TRBJ1-2; TRBD1 aligns across 9 bases. The CDR3 consists of 16 residues. V was pared by 6 bases and J by 3 bases, with 11 bases of the junction left unmatched. Germline CDR1 reads MNHEY; CDR2 reads SVGAGI. The CDR3, as DNA: TGTGCCAGCAGCCTGTCACAAGGGACAGGGTACTATGGCTACACCTTC. It is translated as CASSLSQGTGYYGYTF.

This clonotype appeared many times. V gene TRBV7-9 combines with J gene TRBJ2-1, with 7 bases identical to TRBD1. The CDR3 sequence is 15 residues long. Germline CDR1 reads SEHNR; CDR2 reads FQNEAQ (reference sequence). The V and J ends lost 6 bases and 7 bases, in that order; junction bases with no gene match: 12. CDR3 coding DNA: TGTGCCAGCAGTCCACGTCGGCAGGGGGTGAATGAGCAGTTCTTC. Translating it yields CASSPRRQGVNEQFF.

This clonotype was seen repeatedly, ten times or more. A junction boundary mismatches the germline segment, possibly from a read error. The CDR3 sequence: CASSQEIGDFSDF. For the CDR3, the DNA is TGTGCCAGCAGCCAAGAAATTGGGGACTTTTCGGACTTC. The chain combines TRBV3-1 with TRBJ2-5, with TRBD2 as a possible D gene (6 bases). CDR3 length: 13 residues. The germline V gene encodes CDR1 LGHDT and CDR2 YNNKEL (reference sequence).

This clonotype has at least ten counts. V gene TRBV20-1 combines with J gene TRBJ1-2, with D perhaps matching TRBD1 (5 bases). The V end was cut by 3 bases, the J end by 6 bases, with 11 bases between. The CDR3 totals 12 residues. Per germline, CDR1 DFQATT and CDR2 SNEGSKA (reference sequence). CDR3 nucleotide sequence: TGCAGTGCTAGTTGGCCGGGGGATGGCTACACCTTC. It translates to CSASWPGDGYTF.

The chain is built from TRBV24-1 and TRBJ2-2; a possible D gene is TRBD2 (5 bases). Trimming cost V 10 bases and J 0 bases, with 11 bases left between them. Germline V gene lookup returns CDR1 KGHDR and CDR2 SFDVKD. The length of the CDR3 is 14 residues. Here the CDR3 reads CATSGRPNTGELFF. The CDR3 DNA reads as TGTGCCACGAGCGGACGCCCGAACACCGGGGAGCTGTTTTTT.

In its sample, this clonotype was seen a few times. The gene calls are TRBV15 and TRBJ1-2; D is undetermined. Germline values: CDR1 LNHNV, CDR2 YYDKDF (reference sequence). The CDR3 extends over 17 amino acids. Trimming took off 0 bases at V and 5 bases at J, with 19 bases between the two ends. The CDR3 spells CATSRDWVADRDYGYTF. The CDR3 bases are TGTGCCACCAGCAGAGATTGGGTCGCGGATAGGGATTATGGCTACACCTTC.

Many counts were recorded for this clonotype. The chain carries TRBV7-9 and TRBJ2-3; perhaps TRBD1 as D (5 bases). V lost 3 bases and J lost 2, with 9 bases in between. The CDR3 has 14 amino acids. From germline, CDR1 is SEHNR and CDR2 FQNEAQ (reference sequence). The CDR3 DNA reads as TGTGCCAGCAGCTTCAGGGTTCCCACAGATACGCAGTATTTT. It specifies CASSFRVPTDTQYF. The variable domain in full, with the rest retrieved from reference TRBV7-9 and TRBJ2-3, is DTGVSQNPRHKITKRGQNVTFRCDPISEHNRLYWYRQTLGQGPEFLTYFQNEAQLEKSRLLSDRFSAERPKGSFSTLEIQRTEQGDSAMYLCASSFRVPTDTQYFGPGTRLTVL.

This clonotype was recorded at least ten times. The chain combines TRBV20-1 with TRBJ1-1, with D unclear. Germline V gene data show CDR1 as DFQATT and CDR2 as SNEGSKA (reference sequence). V shed 7 bases and J shed 0 bases, with 9 bases lying between them. This CDR3 has 12 amino acids. The CDR3 region has the DNA TGCAGTGTGCAACAGTTGAACACTGAAGCTTTCTTT. Protein product: CSVQQLNTEAFF.

This clonotype came up many times. The chain has TRBV7-9 and TRBJ1-2; 8 nucleotides align to TRBD1. The CDR3 spans 17 residues. Germline V gene sequence: CDR1 SEHNR, CDR2 FQNEAQ (reference sequence). The trim removed 5 bases at V and 0 bases at J, leaving 11 bases unmatched. In DNA form, the CDR3 reads TGTGCCAGCAGCCAACCGGGAAACAGGGGGGCTAACTATGGCTACACCTTC. Translating gives CASSQPGNRGANYGYTF.

This clonotype was observed many times. This chain uses TRBV5-1 with TRBJ2-7; 7 nucleotides align to TRBD1. V lost 0 bases and J lost 6; bases outside the gene matches: 6. The germline gives CDR1 SGHRS, CDR2 YFSETQ. There are 14 residues in the CDR3. CDR3 in DNA: TGCGCCAGCAGCTTGGTGAGGGGGCGCGGCGAGCAGTACTTC. Its translation is CASSLVRGRGEQYF.

Sample share makes this clonotype medium-sized. The chain combines TRBV2 with TRBJ1-5; 9 bases are a match to TRBD1. The ends lost 5 bases at V and 7 bases at J; junction bases unmatched: 6. The CDR3 length is 14 residues. The V gene's germline CDR1 is SNHLY and CDR2 FYNNEI. CDR3 residues: CASSPGTGNQPQHF. For the CDR3, the DNA is TGTGCCAGCAGTCCCGGGACAGGGAACCAGCCCCAGCATTTT.

This clonotype was counted many times. The gene calls are TRBV2 and TRBJ2-1; TRBD1 agrees at 10 bases. The CDR3 loop spans 14 amino acids. Trimming cost V 6 bases and J 7 bases; bases outside gene matches: 6. In germline, CDR1 is SNHLY, CDR2 FYNNEI. The CDR3 here is CASRTGTGVNEQFF. For the CDR3, the DNA is TGTGCCAGCAGAACCGGGACAGGGGTAAATGAGCAGTTCTTC.

This clonotype was found many times. V is TRBV28 and J is TRBJ1-2; no reliable D call. Germline loops: CDR1 MDHEN, CDR2 SYDVKM. This CDR3 is 13 amino acids long. V was shortened by 8 bases and J by 4 bases, with 14 bases between the two germline ends. The CDR3 loop is CASDSYPTYGYTF. Here the CDR3 DNA reads TGTGCCAGCGACTCTTATCCAACCTATGGCTACACCTTC.

This clonotype was counted at least ten times. The rearrangement links TRBV5-1 to TRBJ2-3; the match to TRBD2 covers 11 bases. With V trimmed by 5 bases and J by 4 bases, 15 bases remained unmatched. This CDR3 contains 18 residues. Looked up from germline, CDR1 is SGHRS and CDR2 is YFSETQ. The CDR3 loop reads CASSGKTSGIGSSDTQYF. The CDR3 DNA follows: TGCGCCAGCAGTGGAAAGACTAGCGGGATAGGGAGTTCAGATACGCAGTATTTT.

The table lists this clonotype with many counts. The chain is built from TRBV27 and TRBJ1-1; 10 bases agree with TRBD1. The CDR3 has 14 residues. Germline CDR1 is MNHEY and CDR2 is SMNVEV (reference sequence). V lost 11 bases to trimming and J lost 1 base; unmatched junction nucleotides: 7. CDR3: CAAGRDRGNTEAFF. For the CDR3, the DNA is TGTGCCGCGGGCAGGGACAGGGGGAACACTGAAGCTTTCTTT.

This rearrangement joins TRBV10-3 to TRBJ2-7; D is perhaps TRBD2 (7 bases). CDR1 is ENHRY, CDR2 SYGVKD, per germline. V was shortened by 3 bases and J by 0 bases, with 15 bases between the two germline ends. This CDR3 contains 16 residues. This CDR3 reads CAISEGGARSSYEQYF. In DNA form, the CDR3 reads TGTGCCATCAGTGAAGGGGGGGCTAGGTCCTCCTACGAGCAGTACTTC.

This clonotype showed up many times. The J gene is TRBJ2-7, the V gene TRBV7-2; no reliable D call. With 2 bases removed from V and 7 bases from J, the gap between germline ends came to 18 bases. Germline CDR1 and CDR2: SGHTA and FQGNSA. The CDR3 runs to 15 residues. CDR3 sequence reads: CASSLRPNSDSEQYF. CDR3 sequence (DNA): TGTGCCAGCAGCTTACGACCGAACAGCGACTCGGAGCAGTACTTC.

This chain uses TRBV19 with TRBJ2-1; D is ambiguous. The CDR3 spans 14 residues. Trimming pared 6 bases from V and 3 bases from J, leaving 12 bases between. Germline values: CDR1 LNHDA, CDR2 SQIVND (reference sequence). The DNA of the CDR3 is TGTGCCAGTAGCCCTAACTCAATCTACAATGAGCAGTTCTTC. This gives the protein CASSPNSIYNEQFF.

This clonotype was recorded at least ten times. V gene TRBV4-1 combines with J gene TRBJ2-7; perhaps D is TRBD1 or TRBD2 (5 bases each). The V end was cut by 6 bases, the J end by 3 bases, with 12 bases between. CDR3 length equals 13 residues. Looked up from germline, CDR1 is MGHRA and CDR2 is YSYEKL. As DNA, the CDR3 is TGCGCCAGCAGAAGAGCAGGGAGCTACGAGCAGTACTTC. This sequence encodes CASRRAGSYEQYF.

The V gene is TRBV5-1, the J gene TRBJ1-2, with D unresolved. Germline loops: CDR1 SGHRS, CDR2 YFSETQ. The CDR3 covers 14 residues. V shed 7 bases and J shed 8 bases, with 21 bases lying between them. CDR3 coding DNA: TGCGCCAGCGGAGTGGGAAAGCTTTTCGGCGGCTACACCTTC. The encoded protein is CASGVGKLFGGYTF.

There are many counts of this clonotype. The gene calls are TRBV20-1 and TRBJ1-4; D remains ambiguous. This CDR3 comprises 15 residues. Trimming pared 0 bases from V and 7 bases from J, leaving 15 bases between. In germline, CDR1 is DFQATT, CDR2 SNEGSKA (reference sequence). Written as DNA, the CDR3 is TGCAGTGCTAGAGATGGGTTGCTGAGTCGTGAAAAACTGTTTTTT. Residues: CSARDGLLSREKLFF.